This T cell receptor (beta chain) was retrieved from a study of cytomegalovirus exposure and HLA in healthy donors. Findings and caveats of the study: According to the study, 160 or so TCR beta chains were cytomegalovirus-associated. Reported results showed that the classifier diagnosed cytomegalovirus status with high specificity and sensitivity.

It was with 60 Vbeta and 13 Jbeta primers that the PCR ran. The repertoire was sequenced with immunoSEQ multiplex PCR; TCRdb's copy has only in-frame clones and lacks some. The table shows over 150,000 clones, with approximately 73% occurring only once. CDR1 SGHTA and CDR2 FQGNSA come from the germline V gene. V lost 0 bases and J 0 bases, leaving 9 bases between the germline ends. The CDR3 spans 16 residues. Among the donors, all were healthy bone marrow donors. In its sample, this clone was seen a few times. Its specificity is not known. This receptor was identified in a man aged 50 to 60 in good health and CMV-seronegative. The specimen sequenced was PBMCs. V is TRBV7-2 and J is TRBJ1-5; no clear D gene. For the CDR3, the DNA is TGTGCCAGCAGCTTAGCGGGCAGTCCTAGCAATCAGCCCCAGCATTTT. This sequence encodes CASSLAGSPSNQPQHF. Based on the CDR3 plus reference TRBV7-2 and TRBJ1-5, the full variable domain is GAGVSQSPSNKVTEKGKDVELRCDPISGHTALYWYRQSLGQGLEFLIYFQGNSAPDKSGLPSDRFSAERTGGSVSTLTIQRTQQEDSAVYLCASSLAGSPSNQPQHFGDGTRLSIL.